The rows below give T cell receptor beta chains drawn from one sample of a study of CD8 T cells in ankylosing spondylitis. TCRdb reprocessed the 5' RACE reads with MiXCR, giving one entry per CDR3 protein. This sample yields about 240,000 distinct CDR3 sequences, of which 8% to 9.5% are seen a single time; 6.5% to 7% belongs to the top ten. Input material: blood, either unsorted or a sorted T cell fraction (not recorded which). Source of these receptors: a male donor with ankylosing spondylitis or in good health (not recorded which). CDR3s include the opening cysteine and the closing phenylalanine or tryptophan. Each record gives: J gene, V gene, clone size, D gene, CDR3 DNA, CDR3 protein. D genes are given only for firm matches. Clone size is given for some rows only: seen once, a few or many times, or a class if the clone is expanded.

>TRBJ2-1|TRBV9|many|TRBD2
TGTGCCAGCAGCGCATCCCCCGGGACTAGCGGCAATGAGCAGTTCTTC
CASSASPGTSGNEQFF
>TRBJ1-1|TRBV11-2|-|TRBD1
TGTGCCAGCAGCTACCCCAGACAGGGGGCGCATCTGCGGACTGAAGCTTTCTTT
CASSYPRQGAHLRTEAFF
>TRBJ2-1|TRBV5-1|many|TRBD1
TGCGCCAGCAGCCAAGGACAGGGATCCTACAATGAGCAGTTCTTC
CASSQGQGSYNEQFF
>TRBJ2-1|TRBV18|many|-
TGTGCCAGCTCACCAGACGGGAGCTTCAGCTCCTACAATGAGCAGTTCTTC
CASSPDGSFSSYNEQFF
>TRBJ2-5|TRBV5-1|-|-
TGCGCCAGCAGAGGGGTACCGCAAGAGACCCAGTACTTC
CASRGVPQETQYF
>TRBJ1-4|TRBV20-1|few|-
TGCAGTGCCCGGGGCCCTGGGGATGAAAAACTGTTTTTT
CSARGPGDEKLFF
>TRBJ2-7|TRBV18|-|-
TGTGCCAGCTCACCCATGAGGGGTGACAACGAGCAGTACTTC
CASSPMRGDNEQYF
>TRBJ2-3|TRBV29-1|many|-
TGCAGCGTTGAAGATAGAACGGTTAGCACAGATACGCAGTATTTT
CSVEDRTVSTDTQYF
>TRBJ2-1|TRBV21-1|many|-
TGTTCCGCCGCGACATCTCGGGAGCAGTTCTTC
CSAATSREQFF
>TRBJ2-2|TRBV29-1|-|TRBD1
TGCAGCGTAAATGGACAGGGGTCGTACACCGGGGAGCTGTTTTTT
CSVNGQGSYTGELFF
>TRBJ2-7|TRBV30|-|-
TGTGCCTGGAGCGGACCTAATTTTAGGTACTTC
CAWSGPNFRYF
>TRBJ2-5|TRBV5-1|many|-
TGCGCCAGCAGCCCAGGGACCAGCGTAGAGACCCAGTACTTC
CASSPGTSVETQYF
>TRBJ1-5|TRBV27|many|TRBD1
TGTGCCAGCAGTTCACGAATTGGACAGGGGGCGAATCAGCCCCAGCATTTT
CASSSRIGQGANQPQHF
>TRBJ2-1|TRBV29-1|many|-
TGCAGCTATAGGGGGACAGCGGGAGACCACAATGAGCAGTTCTTC
CSYRGTAGDHNEQFF
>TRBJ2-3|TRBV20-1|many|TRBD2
TGCAGTGCTAGAGATCAACTAGCGGGGGTTGGGGATACGCAGTATTTT
CSARDQLAGVGDTQYF
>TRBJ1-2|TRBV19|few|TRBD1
TGTGCCAGTAGTAGGACCGGACAGGGGGCGACGGGCTACACCTTC
CASSRTGQGATGYTF
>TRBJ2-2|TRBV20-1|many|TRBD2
TGCAGTGCTAGAGATTGGAGACTAGCGGGTTCGGGGGAGCTGTTTTTT
CSARDWRLAGSGELFF
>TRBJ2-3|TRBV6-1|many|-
TGTGCCAGCAGGTTGGGCGGTGCAGATACGCAGTATTTT
CASRLGGADTQYF
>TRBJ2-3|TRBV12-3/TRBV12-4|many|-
TGTGCCAGCAGCTTCAGGACACTGGGAATGCAGTATTTT
CASSFRTLGMQYF
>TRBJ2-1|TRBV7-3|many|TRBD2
TGTGCCAGTACTAGCGGGAGGGGGTCCTACAATGAGCAGTTCTTC
CASTSGRGSYNEQFF
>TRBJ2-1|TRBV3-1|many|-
TGTGCCAGCAGCCAAGGCCGGCGGGCCAATGAGCAGTTCTTC
CASSQGRRANEQFF
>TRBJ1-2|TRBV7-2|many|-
TGTGCCAGCACCGGAGTGGGATTCGAAGGCTACACCTTC
CASTGVGFEGYTF
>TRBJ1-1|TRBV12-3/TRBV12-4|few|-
TGTGCCAGCAGTTTAGACGGTGAACGCTCCACTGAAGCTTTCTTT
CASSLDGERSTEAFF
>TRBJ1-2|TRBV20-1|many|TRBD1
TGCAGTGGGCAGGGGGCTTACTATGGCTACACCTTC
CSGQGAYYGYTF
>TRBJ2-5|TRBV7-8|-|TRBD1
TGTGCCAGCAGCATTCGACAGGGGCTGGAGACCCAGTACTTC
CASSIRQGLETQYF
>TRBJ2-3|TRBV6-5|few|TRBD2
TGTGCCAGCAGTTACACCTCACTAGCGGAGAGCACAGATACGCAGTATTTT
CASSYTSLAESTDTQYF
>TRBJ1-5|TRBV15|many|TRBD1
TGTGCCACCAGCAGCGGGACAGGGAAAAATCAGCCCCAGCATTTT
CATSSGTGKNQPQHF
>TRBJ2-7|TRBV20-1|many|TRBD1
TGCAGTGCTTTCCCTCGGAGACAGGGTACCGACGAGCAGTACTTC
CSAFPRRQGTDEQYF
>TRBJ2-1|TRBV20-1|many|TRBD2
TGCAGTGCTAGAGATTTGACTAGCCGGGTGGGGAATGAGCAGTTCTTC
CSARDLTSRVGNEQFF
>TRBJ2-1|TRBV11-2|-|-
TGTGCCAGCAGCCCCGCTCATGAGCAGTTCTTC
CASSPAHEQFF
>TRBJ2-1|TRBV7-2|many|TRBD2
TGTGCCAGCAGCCTCGATTCTAGCGGTGAGCAGTTCTTC
CASSLDSSGEQFF
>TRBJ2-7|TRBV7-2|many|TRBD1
TGTGCCAGCAGCCCCCTACAGGGGTACGAGCAGTACTTC
CASSPLQGYEQYF
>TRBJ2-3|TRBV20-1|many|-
TGCAGTGCGAGCAGGACAGTCACAGATACGCAGTATTTT
CSASRTVTDTQYF
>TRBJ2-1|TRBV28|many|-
TGTGCCAGCAGTCACCCCGGACAGGGAGGGAATGAGCAGTTCTTC
CASSHPGQGGNEQFF